This T cell receptor (beta chain) is drawn from a study of identical twins listed by TCRdb under 2016. About the study as a whole: To test whether fetal clonotypes persist, the study used deep sequencing on TCR alpha and beta repertoires from monozygotic twins, unrelated adults of various ages, and cord blood. Replicate twin experiments were performed at different times using different library preparation protocols to rule out contamination. What the study reported, not specific to this receptor: The excess sharing between twins in beta out-of-frame sequences was weaker because fewer shared sequences reduced the signal-to-noise ratio. Conclusions relied on cross-sectional statistical analysis, since the same donors could not be followed over many years. Out-of-frame TCR alpha sharing in monozygotic twins was systematically underestimated by recombination models, whereas sharing between unrelated individuals was in agreement with the recombination models. Abundant cord blood beta clonotypes carried fewer insertions; young adult naive repertoires showed a weaker similar trend, while memory repertoires showed none. Out-of-frame TCR alpha sequences shared between twins showed an excess of low generation-probability sequences compared with coincidental sharing between unrelated individuals. Zero-insertion analyses could be partly confounded by invariant T cells such as MAIT and iNKT, although diverse VJ usage argued against such confounding for most clonotypes.

Every donor in the study was a healthy Caucasian. The twin cohort comprised three pairs of female monozygotic twins, all aged roughly 18 to 30 years. Peripheral blood mononuclear cells were the source from which RNA for the TCR libraries was isolated. V is shortened by 6 bases, J by 3 bases, and the region joining them spans 15 bases. The germline V gene supplies CDR1 MNHNS and CDR2 SASEGT. The CDR3 numbers 14 residues from cysteine through phenylalanine. The sequence is cut down to CDR3 DNA, 42 bases in frame from base 1. The library relied on 5' RACE. The sequencer was an Illumina HiSeq 2000. Template switching added a universal primer binding site, and the final cDNA carried a unique molecular identifier that allowed TCR cDNA molecules to be counted accurately. Specific primers in the conserved constant-segment region were used to synthesize first-strand cDNA for the TCR alpha and beta chains. To control for contamination, each cDNA library was double barcoded with a SMART-Mk sample barcode plus Illumina barcodes. Two successive PCR steps introduced TruSeq adapter sequences along with Illumina sample barcodes. TCR alpha and beta cDNA libraries were sequenced on the Illumina HiSeq platform with custom primers. As for the original processing: MiGEC was used to process raw reads and extract unique molecular identifiers, and MiXCR was used to find CDR3 positions. Recombination models were inferred per individual with the repgenHMM and IGoR tools using an EM algorithm. The tcR package in R was used for shared clonotype analysis, with sharing normalized by the product of cloneset sizes. Out-of-frame nonproductive sequences were analyzed to study raw recombination free of thymic and clonal selection effects. The public reads were run again by TCRdb, first through fastp at Q25 and then through MiXCR, and only productive beta chains were kept. Entries that share a CDR3 protein sequence are merged under the most common genes and DNA. It is TCRdb's table, rather than the study itself, that gives the V and J calls and clone size. Present in this sample are about 790,000 distinct CDR3 sequences, about 20% of which were seen just once. The ten most abundant clones make up less than 15% of the sample.

About this clonotype: The antigen it binds to is not known. There are no base qualities to consult, and no much larger clone falls within one base.

These sequences were also reported in another study, on T cells expressing NK-cell markers. That second publication adds: TCR beta-chain repertoires were profiled in sorted CD3+CD56+NKG2C+, CD3+CD56+NKG2C- and CD3+CD56-NKG2C+ T-cell subsets from roughly eight donors. Of the eight sequenced donors, seven were found to be HCMV-seropositive and one was found to be HCMV-seronegative. To restrict sorting to alphabetaTCR-expressing T cells, an anti-gammadeltaTCR antibody was added in several experiments. In about six donors, the dominant CD3+CD56+NKG2C+ clonotypes were found to rank among the top 10 CD8+ clonotypes and to make up about 1.0-8% of CD8+ T cells. Those dominant clonotypes were again the most abundant among CD3+CD56-NKG2C+ cells in a handful of donors, at about 25-60.1%. Whether the expanded NKG2C-expressing T cell clones were specific for HCMV antigens was left unclear. The study sequenced eight donors, all healthy volunteers chosen at random: three men and five women. To determine HCMV serostatus, a commercial ELISA kit was used to detect HCMV-specific IgG in serum. For several donors, bulk peripheral blood T-cell repertoires were also sequenced from unsorted PBMC. MIGEC was used to demultiplex reads and group the reads by UMI, and MiTCR was used to assemble and quantify clonotypes. To remove erroneous sequences, TCR cDNA sequences were retained only when supported by two or more reads. Downstream repertoire analysis used the tcR package, and clonotypes were matched across fractions by CDR3 nucleotide sequence plus V segment. VDJmatch was used to annotate antigen specificity against VDJdb, with one amino acid substitution allowed in CDR3.

The chain is made from TRBV6-1 and TRBJ2-7; the D call is possibly TRBD1 or TRBD2, each sharing 5 bases. The clonotype originates from a woman aged 18-29 years in good health. The sequenced sample consisted of PBMCs. The CDR3 region has the sequence CASRAEGPSYEQYF. The nucleotide sequence reads as follows: TGTGCCAGCAGGGCCGAGGGACCGAGCTACGAGCAGTACTTC.